Following are 14 T cell receptor beta chains from one sample sequenced in a study of blood T cell repertoires in COVID-19. TCRdb keeps only in-frame clones here, not all; method: immunoSEQ multiplex PCR. The sample includes around 140,000 clones, under 90% of them seen just once. Sequencing was carried out using peripheral blood. These receptors were collected from a man between 65 and 85 years old who had recovered from COVID-19.

This clone showed up many times. Other DNA sequences in this specimen translate into the identical CDR3. The chain joins TRBV6-5 to TRBJ2-2, with D possibly matching TRBD2 (6 bases). This CDR3 is built from 16 residues. CDR1 MNHEY and CDR2 SVGAGI come from the germline V gene. V lost 0 bases and J 5 bases, leaving 13 bases between the germline ends. Written as DNA, the CDR3 is TGTGCCAGCAGTTACTCCCTAGCGACAAATACCGGGGAGCTGTTTTTT. This gives the protein CASSYSLATNTGELFF.

The chain recombines TRBV7-2 with TRBJ1-5; TRBD1 matches 7 bases. Germline loops: CDR1 SGHTA, CDR2 FQGNSA. V lost 5 bases and J lost 2; bases outside the gene matches: 3. There are 14 residues in the CDR3. The CDR3: CASSPQGGNQPQHF. Written as DNA, the CDR3 is TGTGCCAGCAGCCCCCAGGGGGGCAATCAGCCCCAGCATTTT.

The V and J genes are TRBV28 and TRBJ1-2, with 7 bases aligning to TRBD1. The CDR3 runs to 17 residues. The ends lost 3 bases at V and 3 bases at J; junction bases unmatched: 13. Germline V gene data show CDR1 as MDHEN and CDR2 as SYDVKM. This chain's CDR3 is CASSFPQGPTSHYGYTF. DNA for the CDR3: TGTGCCAGCAGTTTCCCACAGGGGCCGACCTCTCACTATGGCTACACCTTC.

The rearrangement links TRBV18 to TRBJ2-2; 12 bases line up with TRBD2. The CDR3 loop spans 17 amino acids. Looked up from germline, CDR1 is KGHSH and CDR2 is LQKENI. V was pared by 2 bases and J by 4 bases, with 5 bases of the junction left unmatched. The CDR3 protein is CASSPMTSGSITGELFF. The CDR3, as DNA: TGTGCCAGCTCACCAATGACTAGCGGGAGTATCACCGGGGAGCTGTTTTTT. Full variable domain (remainder filled in from reference TRBV18 and TRBJ2-2): NAGVMQNPRHLVRRRGQEARLRCSPMKGHSHVYWYRQLPEEGLKFMVYLQKENIIDESGMPKERFSAEFPKEGPSILRIQQVVRGDSAAYFCASSPMTSGSITGELFFGEGSRLTVL.

The chain is built from TRBV5-4 and TRBJ2-1; 11 bases are a match to TRBD2. This CDR3 is built from 17 residues. Germline-derived CDR1 and CDR2 are SGHNT and YYREEE (reference sequence). V lost 4 bases and J lost 5; bases outside the gene matches: 11. CDR3 nucleotides: TGTGCCAGCAGCCGGATCTTAGCGGGAGGGCCTGACAATGAGCAGTTCTTC. It yields the protein CASSRILAGGPDNEQFF.

The CDR3 bases are TGTGCCAGCAGCTACGACAGATCCGGTGGCTACACCTTC. Protein: CASSYDRSGGYTF. This chain uses TRBV7-2 with TRBJ1-2, with D perhaps matching TRBD1 (5 bases). The CDR3 is 13 amino acids. V was trimmed by 4 bases and J by 7 bases, leaving 13 bases between them. Germline V lookup: CDR1 SGHTA, CDR2 FQGNSA.

The chain combines TRBV3-1 (or the pseudogene TRBV3-2) with TRBJ2-2; TRBD1 is a possible D gene (6 bases). Germline CDR1 LGHDT, CDR2 YNNKEL (reference sequence). The CDR3 length is 14 residues. V lost 4 bases and J 4 bases, leaving 10 bases between the germline ends. CDR3 sequence reads: CASSPSRGTGELFF. As DNA, the CDR3 is TGTGCCAGCAGCCCATCCAGGGGCACCGGGGAGCTGTTTTTT.

The J gene is TRBJ2-7, the V gene TRBV6-1, with D maybe TRBD1 (5 bases). CDR1 is MNHNS and CDR2 is SASEGT in the germline V gene. CDR3 length: 16 residues. Deletions cut 3 bases from V and 2 bases from J, with 17 bases between. The CDR3 DNA reads as TGTGCCAGCAGTGACATTGTAGGGCAGGGTGCCTACGAGCAGTACTTC. This gives the protein CASSDIVGQGAYEQYF.

This chain uses TRBV6-4 with TRBJ1-2, with TRBD1 matching over 8 bases. Germline-derived CDR1 and CDR2 are MRHNA and SNTAGT. The CDR3 runs 16 residues. The trim removed 0 bases at V and 4 bases at J, leaving 7 bases unmatched. The CDR3 reads CASSDSTRTGIYGYTF. In DNA form, the CDR3 reads TGTGCCAGCAGTGACTCTACCCGGACAGGGATCTATGGCTACACCTTC.

V gene TRBV10-3 combines with J gene TRBJ2-1, with TRBD1 as a possible D gene (5 bases). Trimming stripped 0 bases from V and 7 bases from J, with 13 bases between. Germline V CDR1 and CDR2: ENHRY, SYGVKD. The CDR3 runs 15 residues. The CDR3 nucleotides read TGTGCCATCAGTGAGTCGACAGAAGCCGATAATGAGCAGTTCTTC. It is translated as CAISESTEADNEQFF.

V is TRBV25-1 and J is TRBJ2-3; perhaps TRBD2 as D (6 bases). The CDR3 length is 12 residues. V was shortened by 9 bases and J by 0 bases, with 7 bases between the two germline ends. The germline gives CDR1 MGHDK, CDR2 SYGVNS. The CDR3 DNA is TGTGCCAGTCGGGGGAGCACAGATACGCAGTATTTT. Translation gives CASRGSTDTQYF. The full variable domain, in which reference TRBV25-1 and TRBJ2-3 provide the parts outside the CDR3, is EADIYQTPRYLVIGTGKKITLECSQTMGHDKMYWYQQDPGMELHLIHYSYGVNSTEKGDLSSESTVSRIRTEHFPLTLESARPSHTSQYLCASRGSTDTQYFGPGTRLTVL.

The chain uses TRBV5-5 and TRBJ2-1; D is perhaps TRBD1 (7 bases). V was shortened by 1 base and J by 4 bases, with 12 bases between the two germline ends. This CDR3 has 15 amino acids. The germline V gene has CDR1 SGHKS and CDR2 YYEKEE (reference sequence). CDR3 in amino acids: CASSLQQGGYNEQFF. CDR3 DNA sequence: TGTGCCAGCAGCTTGCAGCAGGGGGGTTACAATGAGCAGTTCTTC. Combining the CDR3 with reference TRBV5-5 and TRBJ2-1 gives the whole variable domain DAGVTQSPTHLIKTRGQQVTLRCSPISGHKSVSWYQQVLGQGPQFIFQYYEKEERGRGNFPDRFSARQFPNYSSELNVNALLLGDSALYLCASSLQQGGYNEQFFGPGTRLTVL.

The V call is TRBV6-5, the J call TRBJ1-2; unclear D gene. Germline V gives CDR1 MNHEY, CDR2 SVGAGI. The CDR3 is 11 amino acids. V lost 5 bases, J lost 6 bases, and 7 bases lay in between. The CDR3 sequence: CASSTRDGYTF. The CDR3 region has the DNA TGTGCCAGCAGTACACGGGATGGCTACACCTTC.

The chain uses TRBV7-9 and TRBJ2-7, with D perhaps matching TRBD1 (5 bases). There are 14 residues in the CDR3. In germline, CDR1 is SEHNR, CDR2 FQNEAQ (reference sequence). V lost 4 bases and J 3 bases, leaving 13 bases between the germline ends. CDR3 amino acids: CASSSPDSYYEQYF. CDR3 in DNA: TGTGCCAGCAGCTCGCCTGACAGCTACTACGAGCAGTACTTC.